This T cell receptor (beta chain) was observed in a study of somatic mutations in cytotoxic T cells in rheumatoid arthritis. TCRdb's table, derived via immunoSEQ multiplex PCR, lists solely in-frame clones and lacks some. The sample records a few thousand clones, around 89% being singletons. The J segment lost 6 bases and the V segment lost 5 bases, leaving 7 bases of the junction unmatched. CDR1 MDHEN and CDR2 SYDVKM come from the germline V gene. The CDR3 sequence is 13 residues long. The chain is built from TRBV28 and TRBJ2-7; 7 bases line up with TRBD2. This clonotype originated in a woman aged 70-85 years with rheumatoid arthritis. The sequencing input was CD8+ T cells sorted from blood. The CDR3 region has the DNA TGTGCCAGCAGTAACGGACTAGTGCTCGAGCAGTACTTC. It yields the protein CASSNGLVLEQYF.